These 10 T cell receptor beta chains came from one sample sequenced in a study of T cells in Graves' hyperthyroidism and ophthalmopathy. The investigators amplified TCR beta CDR3 regions from RNA transcripts. Carried out on the TCR CDR3, a first-round RT-PCR used the HTBI primer set. Each CDR3 protein gets one entry after TCRdb re-called the multiplex PCR reads with MiXCR. Altogether a few hundred thousand distinct CDR3 sequences are present, around 25% being singletons, with the ten largest covering around 70%. The specimen was blood. The receptors stem from a man aged 50-60 years with Graves' hyperthyroidism.

This chain uses TRBV12-3 or TRBV12-4 with TRBJ2-2; 7 bases fit TRBD1. V lost 6 bases and J lost 6; bases outside the gene matches: 10. This CDR3 region has 15 residues. This CDR3 is CASRPQRGGPGELFF. Here the CDR3 DNA reads TGTGCCAGCAGACCCCAGAGAGGGGGCCCCGGGGAGCTGTTTTTT.

This chain uses TRBV3-1 with TRBJ2-5; D not certain. Germline assignment: CDR1 LGHDT and CDR2 YNNKEL (reference sequence). V dropped 4 bases and J dropped 9 bases, with 12 bases sitting between them. CDR3 length equals 12 residues. The CDR3 loop reads CASSLQARAQYF. The CDR3 DNA is TGTGCCAGCAGCCTTCAGGCTCGGGCCCAGTACTTC.

The sample holds a few counts of this clonotype. The chain links TRBV24-1 to TRBJ2-3; 9 nucleotides match TRBD2. J gave up 3 bases and V 5 bases, and 8 bases lay outside the gene matches. From germline, CDR1 is KGHDR and CDR2 SFDVKD. This CDR3 has 16 amino acids. The CDR3 here is CATSALSGRMTDTQYF. In nucleotides, the CDR3 is TGTGCCACCAGTGCCCTTAGCGGGAGAATGACAGATACGCAGTATTTT.

The J gene is TRBJ2-1, the V gene TRBV6-1, with D perhaps matching TRBD1 (5 bases). Trimming left V 2 bases short and J 12 bases short, with 14 bases between. The CDR3 length is 13 residues. CDR1 and CDR2 (germline): MNHNS, SASEGT. In DNA form, the CDR3 reads TGTGCCAGCAGTGAAAGGGGATACAGGTCGCAGTTCTTC. Translation gives CASSERGYRSQFF.

This clonotype occurred a few times. V is TRBV6-5 and J is TRBJ2-3; 13 nucleotides match TRBD2. The V gene end was trimmed by 4 bases and the J gene end by 1 base; junction bases not matched to a gene: 2. This CDR3 has 16 residues. Germline V gives CDR1 MNHEY, CDR2 SVGAGI. In DNA, the CDR3 is TGTGCCAGCAGTTGGACTAGCGGGAGTGGCACAGATACGCAGTATTTT. This sequence encodes CASSWTSGSGTDTQYF.

The chain combines TRBV5-1 with TRBJ2-1; D gene unclear. Trimming stripped 5 bases from V and 0 bases from J, with 9 bases between. The CDR3 is 14 amino acids. The germline V gene encodes CDR1 SGHRS and CDR2 YFSETQ. The CDR3 spells CASRAWGSYNEQFF. The CDR3 DNA follows: TGCGCCAGCAGGGCGTGGGGCTCCTACAATGAGCAGTTCTTC.

This clonotype was found a few times. The chain uses TRBV29-1 and TRBJ1-1; 7 bases are a match to TRBD1. CDR1 and CDR2 (germline): SQVTM, ANQGSEA. The CDR3 is 15 residues long. The J segment lost 0 bases and the V segment lost 2 bases, leaving 6 bases of the junction unmatched. The CDR3, as DNA: TGCAGCGTTGAACCGACAGGGAGCCTGAACACTGAAGCTTTCTTT. It codes for CSVEPTGSLNTEAFF.

There are a few counts of this clonotype. The CDR3 region has the DNA TGTGCCAGCAGCCAAAATCCAGGAAACACAGATACGCAGTATTTT. The encoded protein is CASSQNPGNTDTQYF. This chain links TRBV3-1 with TRBJ2-3; D is unresolved. CDR3 length: 15 amino acids. With 2 bases removed from V and 2 bases from J, the gap between germline ends came to 11 bases. Looked up from germline, CDR1 is LGHDT and CDR2 is YNNKEL (reference sequence).

The table lists this clonotype with a few counts. The rearrangement uses TRBV12-3 or TRBV12-4 and TRBJ2-2; a weak D match, TRBD2 (5 bases). The CDR3 is 16 residues long. V lost 0 bases to trimming and J lost 6 bases, with 14 bases between them. The CDR3 is CASSLAGILAPGELFF. In DNA form, the CDR3 reads TGTGCCAGCAGTTTAGCGGGTATCCTAGCCCCCGGGGAGCTGTTTTTT.

This clonotype was detected only a few times. The chain links TRBV10-3 to TRBJ2-1; 8 nucleotides align to TRBD2. This CDR3 has 14 amino acids. Germline loops: CDR1 ENHRY, CDR2 SYGVKD. J lost 9 bases, V lost 3 bases, and 7 bases had no gene match. The CDR3: CAISDPGGAGEQFF. The CDR3 region has the DNA TGTGCCATCAGTGACCCGGGGGGGGCTGGTGAGCAGTTCTTC.